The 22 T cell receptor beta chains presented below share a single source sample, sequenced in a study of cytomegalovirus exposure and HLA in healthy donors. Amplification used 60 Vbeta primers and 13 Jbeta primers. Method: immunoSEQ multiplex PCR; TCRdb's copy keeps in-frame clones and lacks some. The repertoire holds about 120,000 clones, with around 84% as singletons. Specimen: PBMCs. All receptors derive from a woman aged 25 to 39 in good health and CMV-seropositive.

For the CDR3, the DNA is TGCGCCAGCAGCTTGGCGTGGAGCTACGAGCAGTACTTC. Its protein is CASSLAWSYEQYF. The V call is TRBV5-1, the J call TRBJ2-7; D call uncertain. This CDR3 has 13 amino acids. Germline CDR1 is SGHRS and CDR2 is YFSETQ. V lost 0 bases to trimming and J lost 3 bases, with 7 bases between them.

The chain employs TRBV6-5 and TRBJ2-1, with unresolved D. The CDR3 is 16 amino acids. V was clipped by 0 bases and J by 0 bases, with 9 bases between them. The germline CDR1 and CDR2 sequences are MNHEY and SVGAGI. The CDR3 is CASSYSVLSSYNEQFF. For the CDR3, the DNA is TGTGCCAGCAGTTACTCGGTGCTTAGCTCCTACAATGAGCAGTTCTTC.

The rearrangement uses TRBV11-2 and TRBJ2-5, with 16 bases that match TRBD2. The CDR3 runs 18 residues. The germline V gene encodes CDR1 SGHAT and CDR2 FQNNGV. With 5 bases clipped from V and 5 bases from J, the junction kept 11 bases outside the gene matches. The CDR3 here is CASSPGTSGGVGLETQYF. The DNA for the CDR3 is TGTGCCAGCAGCCCCGGGACTAGCGGGGGGGTTGGGTTGGAGACCCAGTACTTC.

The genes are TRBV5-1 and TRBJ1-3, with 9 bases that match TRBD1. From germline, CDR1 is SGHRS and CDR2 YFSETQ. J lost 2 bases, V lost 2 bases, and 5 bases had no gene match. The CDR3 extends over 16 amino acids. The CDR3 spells CASSFGGQGTGNTIYF. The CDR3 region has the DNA TGCGCCAGCAGCTTTGGGGGACAGGGAACTGGAAACACCATATATTTT. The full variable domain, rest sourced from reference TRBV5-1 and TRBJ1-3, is KAGVTQTPRYLIKTRGQQVTLSCSPISGHRSVSWYQQTPGQGLQFLFEYFSETQRNKGNFPGRFSGRQFSNSRSEMNVSTLELGDSALYLCASSFGGQGTGNTIYFGEGSWLTVV.

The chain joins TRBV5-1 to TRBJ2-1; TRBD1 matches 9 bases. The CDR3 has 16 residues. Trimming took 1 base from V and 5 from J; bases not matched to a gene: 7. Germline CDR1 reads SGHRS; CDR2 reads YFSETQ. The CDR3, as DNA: TGCGCCAGCAGCTTGTCGAAGACAGGGGGAGACAATGAGCAGTTCTTC. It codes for CASSLSKTGGDNEQFF.

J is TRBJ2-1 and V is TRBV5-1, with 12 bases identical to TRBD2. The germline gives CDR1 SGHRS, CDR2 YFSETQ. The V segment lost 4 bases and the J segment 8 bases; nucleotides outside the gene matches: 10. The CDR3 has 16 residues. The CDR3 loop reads CASSVASGGALDEQFF. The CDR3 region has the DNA TGCGCCAGCAGCGTGGCTAGCGGGGGGGCATTGGATGAGCAGTTCTTC.

CDR3 protein: CASTRGEGFGTDTQYF. In DNA, the CDR3 is TGCGCCAGCACCAGAGGGGAGGGTTTCGGCACAGATACGCAGTATTTT. The chain combines TRBV10-2 with TRBJ2-3, with TRBD2 matching over 7 bases. V gave up 7 bases and J gave up 1 base; unmatched junction bases: 11. The CDR3 has 16 amino acids. Per the germline V gene, CDR1 is WSHSY and CDR2 is SAAADI.

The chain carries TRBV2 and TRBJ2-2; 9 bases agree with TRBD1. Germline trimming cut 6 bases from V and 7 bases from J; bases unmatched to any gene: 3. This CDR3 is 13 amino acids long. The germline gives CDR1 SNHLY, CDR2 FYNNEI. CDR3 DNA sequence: TGTGCCAGCAGGGACAGGGGCATCGGGGAGCTGTTTTTT. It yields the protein CASRDRGIGELFF.

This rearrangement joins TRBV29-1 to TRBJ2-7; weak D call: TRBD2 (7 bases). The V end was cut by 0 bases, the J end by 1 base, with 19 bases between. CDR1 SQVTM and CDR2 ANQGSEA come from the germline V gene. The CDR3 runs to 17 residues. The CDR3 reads CSVEELSGGGPSYEQYF. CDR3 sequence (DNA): TGCAGCGTTGAAGAGCTCTCTGGGGGGGGCCCGTCCTACGAGCAGTACTTC.

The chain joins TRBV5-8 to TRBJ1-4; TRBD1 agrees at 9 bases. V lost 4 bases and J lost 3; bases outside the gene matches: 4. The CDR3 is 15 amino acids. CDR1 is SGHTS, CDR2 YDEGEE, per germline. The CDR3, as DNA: TGTGCCAGCAGCCCCCGGACAGGGGCTAATGAAAAACTGTTTTTT. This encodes CASSPRTGANEKLFF.

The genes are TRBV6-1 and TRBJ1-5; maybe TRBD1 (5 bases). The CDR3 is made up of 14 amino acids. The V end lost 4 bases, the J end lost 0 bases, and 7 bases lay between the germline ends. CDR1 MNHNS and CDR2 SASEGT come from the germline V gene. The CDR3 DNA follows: TGTGCCAGCAGTGCTACAGGTAGCAATCAGCCCCAGCATTTT. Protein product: CASSATGSNQPQHF.

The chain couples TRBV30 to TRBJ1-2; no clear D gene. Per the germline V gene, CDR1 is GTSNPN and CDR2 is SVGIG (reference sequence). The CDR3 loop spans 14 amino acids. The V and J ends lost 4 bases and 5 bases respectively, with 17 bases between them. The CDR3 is CAWMARTLGYGYTF. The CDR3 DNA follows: TGTGCCTGGATGGCCCGGACTCTGGGATATGGCTACACCTTC.

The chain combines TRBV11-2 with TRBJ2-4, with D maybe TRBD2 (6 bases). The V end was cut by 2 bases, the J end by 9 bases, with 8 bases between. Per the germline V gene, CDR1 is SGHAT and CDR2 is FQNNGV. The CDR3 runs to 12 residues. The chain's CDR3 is CASSLLGGIQYF. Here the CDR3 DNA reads TGTGCCAGCAGCTTATTGGGGGGCATTCAGTACTTC.

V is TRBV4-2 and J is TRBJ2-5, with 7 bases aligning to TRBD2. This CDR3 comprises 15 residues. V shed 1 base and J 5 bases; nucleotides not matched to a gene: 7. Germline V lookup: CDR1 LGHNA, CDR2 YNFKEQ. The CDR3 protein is CASSQVGSGGETQYF. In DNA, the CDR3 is TGTGCCAGCAGCCAAGTTGGGTCCGGGGGGGAGACCCAGTACTTC.

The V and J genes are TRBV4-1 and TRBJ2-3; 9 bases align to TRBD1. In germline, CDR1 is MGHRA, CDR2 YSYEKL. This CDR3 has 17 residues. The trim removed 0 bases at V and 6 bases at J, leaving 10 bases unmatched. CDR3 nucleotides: TGCGCCAGCAGCCAAGAAGGGGACAGGGTATTTTGGGATACGCAGTATTTT. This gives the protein CASSQEGDRVFWDTQYF.

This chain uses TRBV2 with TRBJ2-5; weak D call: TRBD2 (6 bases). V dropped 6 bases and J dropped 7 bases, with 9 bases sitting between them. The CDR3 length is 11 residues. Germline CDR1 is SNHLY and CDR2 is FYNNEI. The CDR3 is CASSRDLTQYF. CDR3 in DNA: TGTGCCAGCAGCCGGGACTTGACCCAGTACTTC.

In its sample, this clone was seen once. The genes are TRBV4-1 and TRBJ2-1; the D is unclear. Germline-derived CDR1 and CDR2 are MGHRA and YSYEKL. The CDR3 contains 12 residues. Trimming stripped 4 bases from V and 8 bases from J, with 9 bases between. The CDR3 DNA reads TGCGCCAGCAGCCCAGACGTTGATGAGCAGTTCTTC. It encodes CASSPDVDEQFF.

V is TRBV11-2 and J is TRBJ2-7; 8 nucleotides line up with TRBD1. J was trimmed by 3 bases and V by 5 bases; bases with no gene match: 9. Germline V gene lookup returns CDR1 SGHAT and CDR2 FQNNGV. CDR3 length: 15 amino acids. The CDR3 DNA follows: TGTGCCAGCAGCCGACCGGACAGGGTGGGCTACGAGCAGTACTTC. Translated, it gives CASSRPDRVGYEQYF.

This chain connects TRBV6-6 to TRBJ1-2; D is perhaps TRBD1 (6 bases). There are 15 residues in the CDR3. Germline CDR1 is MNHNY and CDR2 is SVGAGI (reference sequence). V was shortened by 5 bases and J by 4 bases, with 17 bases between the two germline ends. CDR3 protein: CASSPEPGQGYGYTF. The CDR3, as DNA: TGTGCCAGCAGTCCGGAACCGGGACAAGGCTATGGCTACACCTTC.

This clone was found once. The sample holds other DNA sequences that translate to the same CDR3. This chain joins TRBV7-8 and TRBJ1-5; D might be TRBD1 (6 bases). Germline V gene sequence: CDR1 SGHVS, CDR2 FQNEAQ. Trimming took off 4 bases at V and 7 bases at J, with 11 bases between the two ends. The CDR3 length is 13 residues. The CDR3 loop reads CASSSRQGQPQHF. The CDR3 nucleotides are TGTGCCAGCAGCTCCAGGCAGGGGCAGCCCCAGCATTTT.

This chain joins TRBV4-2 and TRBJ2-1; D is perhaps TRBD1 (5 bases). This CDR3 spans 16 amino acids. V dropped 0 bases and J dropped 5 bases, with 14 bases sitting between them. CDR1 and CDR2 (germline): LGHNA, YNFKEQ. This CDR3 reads CASSQEFTGRDNEQFF. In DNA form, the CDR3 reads TGTGCCAGCAGCCAAGAATTTACGGGCAGGGACAATGAGCAGTTCTTC.

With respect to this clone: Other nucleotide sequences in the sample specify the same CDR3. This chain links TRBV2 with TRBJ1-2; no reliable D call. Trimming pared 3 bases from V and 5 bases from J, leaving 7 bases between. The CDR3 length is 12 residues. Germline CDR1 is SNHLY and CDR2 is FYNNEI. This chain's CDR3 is CASSEGGYGYTF. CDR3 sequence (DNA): TGTGCCAGCAGTGAGGGAGGTTATGGCTACACCTTC.